This T cell receptor (beta chain) came from a study of T cells in Graves' hyperthyroidism and ophthalmopathy. Comment on this clonotype: The limits of the CDR3 on the DNA are not certain, so only TCRdb's listed CDR3 is given.

Amplified regions were TCR beta CDR3 sequences from RNA transcripts. First-round RT-PCR of the TCR CDR3 relied on the HTBI primer set. TCRdb passed the multiplex PCR reads through MiXCR, listing each CDR3 protein once. Of around 300,000 distinct CDR3 sequences listed, over 11% are singletons. Germline CDR1 and CDR2: SGHTA and FQGTGA. The CDR3 is 13 residues long, counting both termini. The chain combines TRBV7-3 with TRBJ1-5; TRBD1, as called in the table, went unchecked against the DNA. The receptor's source is a woman aged 25 to 45 with Graves' hyperthyroidism. The specimen was blood. The CDR3 protein is CASSSLVGTGIHF.